This T cell receptor (beta chain) was retrieved from a study of T-cell memory formation after mild COVID-19. Study-wide context: TCR clusters were mostly confined to one donor each.

There are a few counts of this clonotype. No antigen is known for it. TCRdb called the 5' RACE reads again in MiXCR, with one record for every CDR3 protein. This sample has about 430,000 distinct CDR3 sequences, with roughly 24% found just once. General study points: Researchers found some responding clones in pre-infection memory, a sign that cross-reactive memory joined. Clones that contracted from day 15 to 85 had balanced CD4/CD8; later expanders were CD4+ biased. Confirmation was lacking for SARS-CoV-2 specificity of second-wave clones that peaked on day 37.

Sample: PBMCs or a T cell subset sorted from them (not recorded which). The TCR sequence derives from an adult woman who had mild COVID-19 (a few samples of this study predate the infection). Cell type and time point are not known.

The CDR3 region is CASSLSGQGFTYEQYF. The CDR3 DNA sequence: TGTGCCAGCAGTTTATCGGGGCAGGGCTTCACCTACGAGCAGTACTTC. The rearrangement uses TRBV27 and TRBJ2-7, with D tentatively TRBD1 (5 bases). Germline-derived CDR1 and CDR2 are MNHEY and SMNVEV (reference sequence). V was shortened by 0 bases and J by 2 bases, with 14 bases between the two germline ends. CDR3 size: 16 residues.